Included here is one T cell receptor (beta chain) sequence, with context. Its antigen is unknown. This entry comes from a study of blood T cells in healthy people across ages. Study at large: Per every two T cells, about one barcoded beta molecule was captured by template switching.

Deletions cut 0 bases from V and 6 bases from J, with 11 bases between. The germline V gene encodes CDR1 SGHTA and CDR2 FQGNSA. The CDR3 runs to 14 residues. Overall study findings and caveats: Age brought a roughly linear fall in TCR beta diversity measured per million T cells.

A second about 6 to 11 cycle PCR used barcoded and J-beta primers. From the 5' RACE reads, TCRdb called clonotypes with MiXCR, one entry per CDR3 protein. The sample consists of hundreds of thousands of distinct CDR3 sequences, 40% to 45% of them appearing once. The rearrangement links TRBV7-2 to TRBJ1-2; the D gene is possibly TRBD1 (6 bases). Sample: blood. This clonotype was sampled from a man older than 75 in good health. CDR3 coding DNA: TGTGCCAGCAGCTTAGCTCAGGGGCAGAATGGCTACACCTTC. It yields the protein CASSLAQGQNGYTF.